A selection of T cell receptor beta chains follows, all from one sample in a study of blood T cell repertoires in COVID-19. Some clones are missing from TCRdb's copy, which holds only in-frame ones; the method was immunoSEQ multiplex PCR. The profile shows 50,000 to 60,000 clones, 87% of them singletons. Sequencing was carried out using peripheral blood. These receptors were collected from a middle-aged man with COVID-19, enrolled during active disease. CDR3s include the opening cysteine and the closing phenylalanine or tryptophan.

j_call | v_call | cdr3_aa
TRBJ2-3 | TRBV6-5 | CASKTGDVPSTQYF
TRBJ2-5 | TRBV30 | CAWSPRTWEVLEETQYF
TRBJ1-1 | TRBV10-3 | CAIRDSQGSTEAFF
TRBJ1-1 | TRBV10-2 | CASGTGGRRVESEAFF
TRBJ2-2 | TRBV5-1 | CASSLARGGATGELFF
TRBJ2-3 | TRBV4-1 | CASSRTSGGRTDTQYF
TRBJ1-2 | TRBV2 | CASTLGGPTWGYTF
TRBJ1-1 | TRBV7-6 | CASSFARETEAFF
TRBJ2-3 | TRBV12-5 | CASGLGNAYTQYF
TRBJ2-7 | TRBV30 | CAWSTAGTGRREQYF
TRBJ2-1 | TRBV11-2 | CASSWADKPYNEQFF
TRBJ2-5 | TRBV29-1 | CSVGQGETQYF
TRBJ1-5 | TRBV7-2 | CASSLPRSEVQHF
TRBJ1-1 | TRBV7-8 | CASSPDGVTEAFF
TRBJ1-5 | TRBV4-1 | CASSQENPGSNQPQHF
TRBJ2-2 | TRBV3-1/TRBV3-2 | CASSQVGGTLLNTGELFF
TRBJ2-1 | TRBV28 | CASRNSGGGSYNEQFF
TRBJ2-5 | TRBV3-1/TRBV3-2 | CASSQLMRGAGETQYF
TRBJ2-1 | TRBV5-4 | CASSRISGAYNEQFF
TRBJ1-2 | TRBV7-9 | CASSLAWTIRGGYTF
TRBJ1-4 | TRBV7-9 | CASSLDGTLGEKLFF
TRBJ1-1 | TRBV5-1 | CASSLTGSGTEAFF
TRBJ2-1 | TRBV27 | CASSVDRGGYNEQFF
TRBJ1-2 | TRBV3-1/TRBV3-2 | CASQGIYGYTF
TRBJ1-3 | TRBV6-1 | CASSEGTGPSSGNTIYF
TRBJ2-3 | TRBV5-1 | CASSLAGFTDTQYF
TRBJ1-5 | TRBV4-1 | CASSHPATGGNQPQHF
TRBJ2-3 | TRBV5-4 | CASSSGLAGVQTDTQYF
TRBJ2-7 | TRBV27 | CASSLSGAPSYEQYF
TRBJ2-2 | TRBV5-6 | CASSLVVQGDTGELFF
TRBJ2-1 | TRBV6-4 | CASSVGQGNGEQFF
TRBJ2-1 | TRBV2 | CASSESRNEQFF
TRBJ1-2 | TRBV6-5 | CASVPRQNYGYTF
TRBJ2-1 | TRBV2 | CASRVRTSDYNEQFF
TRBJ1-1 | TRBV25-1 | CASSVPGQAGAFF
TRBJ2-7 | TRBV5-1 | CASSLTTAAYEQYF
TRBJ2-1 | TRBV6-6 | CASRSSGSSNEQFF
TRBJ2-1 | TRBV5-4 | CASSSQRGAGSSYNEQFF
TRBJ1-1 | TRBV5-1 | CASSPPWGEMGIPEAFF
TRBJ2-5 | TRBV27 | CASSLWGGAEETQYF
TRBJ1-2 | TRBV5-1 | CASSPSGEFNYGYTF
TRBJ2-1 | TRBV23-1 | CASSHPSPYNEQFF
TRBJ2-3 | TRBV3-1/TRBV3-2 | CASSQTGGARSTQYF